This TCR beta chain was recovered during a study of T-cell memory formation after mild COVID-19. About the study: TCR clusters showed largely donor specificity.

With 1 base removed from V and 6 bases from J, the gap between germline ends came to 13 bases. The CDR3 is 15 residues long. Germline V lookup: CDR1 LGHNA, CDR2 YNFKEQ. Study-wide points: Pre-infection memory carried some responding clones, suggesting that cross-reactive memory joined.

Each CDR3 protein is one row after TCRdb ran MiXCR on the 5' RACE reads. This sample yields around 300,000 distinct CDR3 sequences, of which around 15% are seen a single time; about a fifth belongs to the top ten. Details on this clonotype: Antigen: not known.

Sample: PBMCs or a T cell subset sorted from them (not recorded which). The V gene is TRBV4-2, the J gene TRBJ2-1; D not certain. This receptor was obtained from a man between 18 and 35 years old who had mild COVID-19 (a few samples of this study predate the infection). Cell type and time point are not known. Here the CDR3 DNA reads TGTGCCAGCAGCCAAGGAATCTCCCCGGTCAATGAGCAGTTCTTC. Encoded protein: CASSQGISPVNEQFF.